This passage covers 26 T cell receptor beta chains from one sample sequenced in a study of blood T cell repertoires in COVID-19. Repertoires were generated with immunoSEQ multiplex PCR, while TCRdb's copy carries only in-frame clones and drops some. The table has approximately 290,000 clones, approximately 83% seen once; the top ten hold approximately 14%. Sample: peripheral blood. The receptor source for this set is a person aged 65 to 85 with COVID-19, enrolled during active disease.

The chain is built from TRBV19 and TRBJ2-5; possible D gene TRBD1, 6 bases. The germline V gene encodes CDR1 LNHDA and CDR2 SQIVND (reference sequence). Trimming cost V 6 bases and J 1 base, with 12 bases left between them. This CDR3 has 14 residues. CDR3 region: CASRPQGLQETQYF. CDR3 coding DNA: TGTGCCAGTAGACCACAGGGCCTCCAAGAGACCCAGTACTTC.

The chain combines TRBV12-3 or TRBV12-4 with TRBJ2-5; D gene ambiguous. The CDR3 covers 13 residues. Trimming pared 3 bases from V and 4 bases from J, leaving 9 bases between. CDR3 in amino acids: CASSFVSGETQYF. CDR3 DNA sequence: TGTGCCAGCAGTTTCGTATCGGGAGAGACCCAGTACTTC.

The chain is built from TRBV5-1 and TRBJ2-1, with D tentatively TRBD2 (5 bases). CDR1 and CDR2 from the germline V gene are SGHRS and YFSETQ. Trimming removed 0 bases at V and 9 bases at J, with 7 bases between. The CDR3 extends over 12 amino acids. The CDR3 nucleotides are TGCGCCAGCAGCTTGGGCGGGTTTGAGCAGTTCTTC. This encodes CASSLGGFEQFF.

The rearrangement joins TRBV7-8 to TRBJ1-2; possible D gene TRBD1, 5 bases. The CDR3 consists of 12 residues. Trimming removed 6 bases at V and 12 bases at J, with 17 bases between. Germline values: CDR1 SGHVS, CDR2 FQNEAQ. CDR3 in DNA: TGTGCCAGCAGTACCGGTTCAGGGCTCCACACCTTC. It translates to CASSTGSGLHTF.

This clone appeared a few times. This sequence joins TRBV28 and TRBJ1-1; TRBD1 might be the D (5 bases). Trimming pared 6 bases from V and 0 bases from J, leaving 20 bases between. The germline V gene has CDR1 MDHEN and CDR2 SYDVKM. The CDR3 runs to 17 residues. The CDR3 sequence is CASSTTAFGVMNTEAFF. The CDR3, as DNA: TGTGCCAGCAGCACGACAGCGTTTGGGGTCATGAACACTGAAGCTTTCTTT. Combining the CDR3 with reference TRBV28 and TRBJ1-1 gives the whole variable domain DVKVTQSSRYLVKRTGEKVFLECVQDMDHENMFWYRQDPGLGLRLIYFSYDVKMKEKGDIPEGYSVSREKKERFSLILESASTNQTSMYLCASSTTAFGVMNTEAFFGQGTRLTVV.

J is TRBJ2-7 and V is TRBV7-2; the D is unclear. The CDR3 consists of 15 residues. The germline V gene encodes CDR1 SGHTA and CDR2 FQGNSA. V was trimmed by 1 base and J by 0 bases, leaving 10 bases between them. The CDR3 nucleotides are TGTGCCAGCAGCTTAGTTCGGGTAAGCTCCTACGAGCAGTACTTC. Its protein is CASSLVRVSSYEQYF.

In this sample, this clone turned up a few times. V usage is TRBV2 and J usage is TRBJ1-5, with 10 bases identical to TRBD1. The CDR3 runs 16 residues. In germline, CDR1 is SNHLY, CDR2 FYNNEI. The V segment lost 6 bases and the J segment 2 bases; nucleotides outside the gene matches: 7. CDR3 DNA sequence: TGTGCCAGCAGGGCGACAGGGGGCGGACGCAATCAGCCCCAGCATTTT. It specifies CASRATGGGRNQPQHF.

The CDR3 nucleotides are TGTGCCAGCGAACGTCGGGGTAGACACACAGATACGCAGTATTTT. Its protein is CASERRGRHTDTQYF. This rearrangement joins TRBV28 to TRBJ2-3; perhaps TRBD2 as D (5 bases). Germline CDR1 and CDR2: MDHEN and SYDVKM. This CDR3 is built from 15 residues. Trimming left V 8 bases short and J 2 bases short, with 17 bases between.

This chain uses TRBV6-5 with TRBJ1-5; TRBD1 matches at 8 bases. Germline V gene lookup returns CDR1 MNHEY and CDR2 SVGAGI. This CDR3 comprises 16 residues. V lost 4 bases, J lost 0 bases, and 5 bases stayed unmatched. The CDR3: CASSSRTGNSNQPQHF. CDR3 DNA sequence: TGTGCCAGCAGTTCCCGGACAGGGAATAGCAATCAGCCCCAGCATTTT.

This chain joins TRBV4-1 and TRBJ1-4, with D perhaps TRBD1 (5 bases). CDR1 and CDR2 (germline): MGHRA, YSYEKL. The CDR3 runs 15 residues. V was pared by 1 base and J by 8 bases, with 14 bases between. CDR3 loop: CASSQGWGGQEKLFF. CDR3 coding DNA: TGCGCCAGCAGCCAAGGGTGGGGGGGTCAAGAAAAACTGTTTTTT.

The chain combines TRBV5-1 with TRBJ2-5, with TRBD1 matching 7 bases. Losses at the gene ends were 5 bases for V and 2 bases for J; bases not matched to a gene: 9. Germline CDR1 is SGHRS and CDR2 is YFSETQ. The CDR3 extends over 15 amino acids. CDR3 nucleotide sequence: TGCGCCAGCAGGTTTGAAGGGGGCGGACAAGAGACCCAGTACTTC. Its protein product is CASRFEGGGQETQYF.

This clone was counted once. The chain is built from TRBV6-6 and TRBJ2-5; possibly TRBD1 for D (7 bases). In germline, CDR1 is MNHNY, CDR2 SVGAGI (reference sequence). Trimming cost V 7 bases and J 2 bases, with 17 bases left between them. The CDR3 sequence is 15 residues long. The CDR3 region is CASKLGGGIQETQYF. CDR3 DNA: TGTGCCAGCAAACTCGGAGGGGGCATACAAGAGACCCAGTACTTC.

This clone was counted between two and nine times. The V call is TRBV7-2, the J call TRBJ2-7, with D perhaps matching TRBD2 (6 bases). The V and J ends lost 5 bases and 6 bases respectively, with 17 bases between them. The CDR3 covers 14 residues. Germline V CDR1 and CDR2: SGHTA, FQGNSA. The CDR3 loop is CASSDGGGFFEQYF. In DNA form, the CDR3 reads TGTGCCAGCAGCGACGGGGGTGGGTTTTTCGAGCAGTACTTC.

V gene TRBV30 combines with J gene TRBJ2-7; TRBD2 matches at 8 bases. From germline, CDR1 is GTSNPN and CDR2 SVGIG (reference sequence). There are 17 residues in the CDR3. The V gene end was trimmed by 3 bases and the J gene end by 2 bases; junction bases not matched to a gene: 15. The CDR3 here is CAWSRGLAGARTYEQYF. For the CDR3, the DNA is TGTGCCTGGAGCCGGGGTCTAGCGGGTGCGCGGACCTACGAGCAGTACTTC.

The chain is built from TRBV29-1 and TRBJ2-7; TRBD1 agrees at 8 bases. The CDR3 contains 11 residues. Per germline, CDR1 SQVTM and CDR2 ANQGSEA. V trimming: 7 bases; J trimming: 4 bases; junction bases outside the gene matches: 3. This CDR3 is CSAQGAYEQYF. The DNA for the CDR3 is TGCAGCGCCCAGGGGGCGTACGAGCAGTACTTC.

The chain recombines TRBV6-2 or TRBV6-3 with TRBJ2-1; TRBD1 matches 7 bases. CDR1 and CDR2 from the germline V gene are MNHEY and SVGEGT. This CDR3 is 14 amino acids long. After removal of 6 bases from V and 13 bases from J, the junction contained 15 bases not matched to a gene. The CDR3: CASSRDRTGSSQFF. Written as DNA, the CDR3 is TGTGCCAGCAGCCGCGACAGGACAGGTAGCAGTCAGTTCTTC.

In DNA, the CDR3 is TGTGCCAGTAGTAGGGGACAGGGGGCCGGGGAGCTGTTTTTT. Protein: CASSRGQGAGELFF. The V and J genes are TRBV19 and TRBJ2-2; 11 nucleotides match TRBD1. Germline lookup yields CDR1 LNHDA and CDR2 SQIVND (reference sequence). The CDR3 runs to 14 residues. The ends lost 4 bases at V and 6 bases at J; junction bases unmatched: 1.

This clone is a singleton in its sample. V is TRBV7-9 and J is TRBJ1-1; D not resolved. In germline, CDR1 is SEHNR, CDR2 FQNEAQ (reference sequence). This CDR3 has 13 residues. V was shortened by 5 bases and J by 1 base, with 8 bases between the two germline ends. The CDR3: CASSQNRNTEAFF. The CDR3 region has the DNA TGTGCCAGCAGCCAGAACAGGAACACTGAAGCTTTCTTT. The whole variable domain, filled in from reference TRBV7-9 and TRBJ1-1, reads DTGVSQNPRHKITKRGQNVTFRCDPISEHNRLYWYRQTLGQGPEFLTYFQNEAQLEKSRLLSDRFSAERPKGSFSTLEIQRTEQGDSAMYLCASSQNRNTEAFFGQGTRLTVV.

This chain uses TRBV7-6 with TRBJ2-5, with D possibly being TRBD2 (6 bases). The CDR3 is 17 amino acids. The germline CDR1 and CDR2 sequences are SGHVS and FNYEAQ. Trimming removed 3 bases at V and 5 bases at J, with 22 bases between. CDR3: CASSFGRSMGRGETQYF. The CDR3 nucleotides read TGTGCCAGCAGCTTTGGGAGGAGTATGGGGCGTGGGGAGACCCAGTACTTC.

The chain combines TRBV18 with TRBJ2-2; 7 positions match TRBD2. Unmatched junction bases numbered 9, after V lost 0 bases and J lost 2 bases. Germline-derived CDR1 and CDR2 are KGHSH and LQKENI. CDR3 length: 18 residues. This CDR3 reads CASSPPGGYGSNTGELFF. For the CDR3, the DNA is TGTGCCAGCTCACCACCGGGAGGGTATGGCTCAAACACCGGGGAGCTGTTTTTT.

The chain uses TRBV7-2 and TRBJ1-6, with no clear D. From germline, CDR1 is SGHTA and CDR2 FQGNSA. Deletions cut 1 base from V and 4 bases from J, with 14 bases between. This CDR3 has 17 residues. The DNA of the CDR3 is TGTGCCAGCAGCTTAGTTGCAGGTCAGCCGTATAATTCACCCCTCCACTTT. Amino acids: CASSLVAGQPYNSPLHF.

The J gene is TRBJ2-3, the V gene TRBV11-3; TRBD2 is a possible D gene (5 bases). This CDR3 has 13 residues. V dropped 3 bases and J dropped 4 bases, with 8 bases sitting between them. The germline CDR1 and CDR2 sequences are SGHNT and YENEEA. CDR3 region: CASSFEGSDTQYF. In nucleotides, the CDR3 is TGTGCCAGCAGCTTTGAGGGATCAGATACGCAGTATTTT.

The chain recombines TRBV27 with TRBJ1-6, with 7 positions matching TRBD1. In germline, CDR1 is MNHEY, CDR2 SMNVEV (reference sequence). The CDR3 covers 15 residues. V lost 8 bases, J lost 7 bases, and 11 bases stayed unmatched. CDR3 coding DNA: TGTGCCAGCGGAAAGGTGACAGGGACGAATTCACCCCTCCACTTT. It translates to CASGKVTGTNSPLHF.

This clone was observed a handful of times. This chain joins TRBV6-6 and TRBJ1-1, with TRBD1 matching over 7 bases. The CDR3 spans 13 residues. Germline V gives CDR1 MNHNY, CDR2 SVGAGI (reference sequence). Losses at the gene ends were 4 bases for V and 6 bases for J; bases not matched to a gene: 5. This CDR3 reads CASSSTGTAEAFF. DNA of the CDR3: TGTGCCAGCAGTTCCACCGGGACAGCTGAAGCTTTCTTT.

The rearrangement links TRBV5-4 to TRBJ1-4, with 9 bases fitting TRBD1. The germline V gene has CDR1 SGHNT and CDR2 YYREEE (reference sequence). The length of the CDR3 is 16 residues. J was trimmed by 8 bases and V by 2 bases; bases with no gene match: 10. The CDR3 loop is CASSFDRGAPSEKLFF. CDR3 sequence (DNA): TGTGCCAGCAGCTTTGACAGGGGGGCACCCTCCGAAAAACTGTTTTTT.

The chain has TRBV21-1 and TRBJ2-4; the DNA was not used to check the table's D call, TRBD2. TRBV21-1 is a documented pseudogene. The CDR3 covers 14 residues. DNA of the CDR3: TGTGCCAGCAGCCCTCCCCGGGACAAAAACATTCAGTACTTC. Residues: CASSPPRDKNIQYF.